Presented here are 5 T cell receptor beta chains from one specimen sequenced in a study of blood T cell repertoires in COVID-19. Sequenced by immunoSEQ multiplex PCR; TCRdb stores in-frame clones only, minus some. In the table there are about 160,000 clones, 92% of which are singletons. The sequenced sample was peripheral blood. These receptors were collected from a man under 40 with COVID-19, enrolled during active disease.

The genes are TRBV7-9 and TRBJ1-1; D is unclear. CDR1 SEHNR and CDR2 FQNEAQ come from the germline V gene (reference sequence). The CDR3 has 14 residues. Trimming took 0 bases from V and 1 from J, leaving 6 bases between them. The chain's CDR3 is CASSLARANTEAFF. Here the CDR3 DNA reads TGTGCCAGCAGCTTAGCGAGGGCGAACACTGAAGCTTTCTTT. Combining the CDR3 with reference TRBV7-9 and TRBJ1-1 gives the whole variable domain DTGVSQNPRHKITKRGQNVTFRCDPISEHNRLYWYRQTLGQGPEFLTYFQNEAQLEKSRLLSDRFSAERPKGSFSTLEIQRTEQGDSAMYLCASSLARANTEAFFGQGTRLTVV.

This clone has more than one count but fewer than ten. The CDR3 region is CASSWGQGAMYEQYF. The CDR3 DNA follows: TGTGCCAGCAGCTGGGGACAGGGGGCTATGTACGAGCAGTACTTC. This chain joins TRBV11-2 and TRBJ2-7; 12 bases line up with TRBD1. The trim removed 4 bases at V and 4 bases at J, leaving 5 bases unmatched. Germline assignment: CDR1 SGHAT and CDR2 FQNNGV. The CDR3 contains 15 residues.

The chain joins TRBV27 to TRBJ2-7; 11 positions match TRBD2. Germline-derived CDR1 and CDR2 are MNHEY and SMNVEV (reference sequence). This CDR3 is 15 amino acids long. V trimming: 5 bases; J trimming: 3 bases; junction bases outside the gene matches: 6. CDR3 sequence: CASSHRTSGFYEQYF. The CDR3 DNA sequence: TGTGCCAGCAGTCACCGGACTAGCGGGTTCTACGAGCAGTACTTC.

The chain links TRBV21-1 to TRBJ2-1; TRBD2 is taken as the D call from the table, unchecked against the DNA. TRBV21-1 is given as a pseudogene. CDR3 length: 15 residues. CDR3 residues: CASSKERGGYNEQFF. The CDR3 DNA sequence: TGTGCCAGCAGCAAAGAGCGGGGGGGCTACAATGAGCAGTTCTTC.

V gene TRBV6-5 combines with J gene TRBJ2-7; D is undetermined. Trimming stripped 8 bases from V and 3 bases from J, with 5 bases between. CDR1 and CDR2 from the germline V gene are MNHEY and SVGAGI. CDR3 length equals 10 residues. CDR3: CASQNYEQYF. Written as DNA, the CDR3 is TGTGCCAGCCAGAACTACGAGCAGTACTTC.